One and the same sample provided the 7 T cell receptor beta chains below, sequenced in a study of shared clonotypes between healthy human individuals. The data were produced by immunoSEQ multiplex PCR, yet TCRdb's version contains in-frame clones alone and is incomplete. The data contain hundreds of thousands of clones, roughly three quarters of them seen just once; the ten biggest clones take up roughly an eighth. Sequenced: PBMCs. The receptors derive from a middle-aged woman in good health. Some clones in this sample may be carry-over from other donors' samples.

This chain joins TRBV9 and TRBJ2-2; D not resolved. V lost 4 bases and J lost 1, with 11 bases in between. The germline gives CDR1 SGDLS, CDR2 YYNGEE. The CDR3 runs to 15 residues. This CDR3 is CASSPRQGNTGELFF. The CDR3 DNA reads TGTGCCAGCAGCCCTCGACAAGGGAACACCGGGGAGCTGTTTTTT.

This clone has a single count. The chain recombines TRBV30 with TRBJ2-7; D is perhaps TRBD2 (5 bases). Trimming took 5 bases from V and 0 from J, leaving 8 bases between them. The germline V gene encodes CDR1 GTSNPN and CDR2 SVGIG (reference sequence). The CDR3 consists of 12 residues. The CDR3 nucleotides are TGTGCCTGGCGACTACTCTCCTACGAGCAGTACTTC. Amino acids: CAWRLLSYEQYF. Supplemented by reference TRBV30 and TRBJ2-7, the full variable domain reads SQTIHQWPATLVQPVGSPLSLECTVEGTSNPNLYWYRQAAGRGLQLLFYSVGIGQISSEVPQNLSASRPQDRQFILSSKKLLLSDSGFYLCAWRLLSYEQYFGPGTRLTVT.

CDR3 protein: CASSAGGVRTDTQYF. The DNA of the CDR3 is TGTGCCAGCAGCGCCGGTGGGGTCCGCACAGATACGCAGTATTTT. This chain links TRBV9 with TRBJ2-3; no clear D. This CDR3 spans 15 amino acids. CDR1 SGDLS and CDR2 YYNGEE come from the germline V gene. V dropped 3 bases and J dropped 1 base, with 12 bases sitting between them. Variable domain in full (rest from reference TRBV9 and TRBJ2-3): DSGVTQTPKHLITATGQRVTLRCSPRSGDLSVYWYQQSLDQGLQFLIQYYNGEERAKGNILERFSAQQFPDLHSELNLSSLELGDSALYFCASSAGGVRTDTQYFGPGTRLTVL.

The chain employs TRBV19 and TRBJ2-5; D unresolved. Germline-derived CDR1 and CDR2 are LNHDA and SQIVND (reference sequence). This CDR3 comprises 13 residues. Trimming removed 3 bases at V and 5 bases at J, with 10 bases between. DNA of the CDR3: TGTGCCAGTAGTATCGGCCGGGTGGAGACCCAGTACTTC. Its protein product is CASSIGRVETQYF.

The rearrangement uses TRBV5-7 and TRBJ2-5; the D is unclear. The J call is in doubt because the DNA end fits TRBJ2-7 better. TRBV5-7 is sorted into the ORF group, with uncertain function. The CDR3 is 11 residues long. CDR3 in amino acids: CASSDTYEQYF. The DNA for the CDR3 is TGTGCCAGCAGCGACACCTACGAGCAGTACTTC.

V usage is TRBV4-1 and J usage is TRBJ1-2; D perhaps matches TRBD1 (5 bases). CDR3 length: 15 amino acids. V shed 0 bases and J shed 8 bases, with 16 bases lying between them. CDR1 and CDR2 (germline): MGHRA, YSYEKL. CDR3 in DNA: TGCGCCAGCAGCCAAGATATTACAGGATCAGGGGGCTACACCTTC. As protein: CASSQDITGSGGYTF.

Note on this clone: Different DNA sequences within this sample yield the same CDR3. This chain uses TRBV4-1 with TRBJ2-7; 10 nucleotides match TRBD2. Trimming at V came to 1 base and at J to 4 bases, leaving 7 bases not matched to a gene. CDR3 size: 16 residues. In germline, CDR1 is MGHRA, CDR2 YSYEKL. The CDR3 is CASSQVPSGSSYEQYF. The CDR3 bases are TGCGCCAGCAGCCAAGTTCCTAGCGGGAGTTCTTACGAGCAGTACTTC.